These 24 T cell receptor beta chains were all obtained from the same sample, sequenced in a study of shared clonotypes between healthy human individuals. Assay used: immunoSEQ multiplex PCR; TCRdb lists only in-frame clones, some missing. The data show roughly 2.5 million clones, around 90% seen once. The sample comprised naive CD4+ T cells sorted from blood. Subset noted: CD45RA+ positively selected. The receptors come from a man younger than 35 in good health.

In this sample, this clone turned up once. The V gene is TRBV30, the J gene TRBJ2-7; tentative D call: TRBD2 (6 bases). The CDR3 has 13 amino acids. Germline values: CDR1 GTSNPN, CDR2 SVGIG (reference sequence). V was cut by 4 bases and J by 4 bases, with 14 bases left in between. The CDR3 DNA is TGTGCCTGGAATCCCGCGGGATCGTACGAGCAGTACTTC. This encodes CAWNPAGSYEQYF.

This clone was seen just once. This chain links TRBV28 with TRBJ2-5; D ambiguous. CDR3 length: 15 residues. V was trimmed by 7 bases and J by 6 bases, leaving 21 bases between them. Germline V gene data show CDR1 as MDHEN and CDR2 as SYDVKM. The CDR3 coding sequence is TGTGCCAGCACCAAAGTGGGTGCGGCTCGGAAGACCCAGTACTTC. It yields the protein CASTKVGAARKTQYF.

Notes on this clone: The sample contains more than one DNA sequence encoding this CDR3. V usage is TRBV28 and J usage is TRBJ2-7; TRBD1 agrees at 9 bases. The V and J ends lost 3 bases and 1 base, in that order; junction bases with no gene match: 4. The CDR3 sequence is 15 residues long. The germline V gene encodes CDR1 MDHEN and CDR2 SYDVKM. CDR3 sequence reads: CASSFGTGRSYEQYF. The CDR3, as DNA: TGTGCCAGCAGTTTCGGGACAGGGCGATCCTACGAGCAGTACTTC.

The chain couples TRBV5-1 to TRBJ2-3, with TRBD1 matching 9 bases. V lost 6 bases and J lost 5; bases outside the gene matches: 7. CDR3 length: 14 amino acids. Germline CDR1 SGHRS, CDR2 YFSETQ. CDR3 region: CASNRQGEVDTQYF. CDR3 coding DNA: TGCGCCAGCAATAGACAGGGGGAGGTAGATACGCAGTATTTT.

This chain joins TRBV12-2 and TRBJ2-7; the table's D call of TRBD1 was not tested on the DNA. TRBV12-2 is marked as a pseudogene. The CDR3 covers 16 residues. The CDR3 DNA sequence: TGTGCAAGTCGCTTGGACCGACAGGGTCTGGGATACGAGCAGTACTTC. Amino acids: CASRLDRQGLGYEQYF.

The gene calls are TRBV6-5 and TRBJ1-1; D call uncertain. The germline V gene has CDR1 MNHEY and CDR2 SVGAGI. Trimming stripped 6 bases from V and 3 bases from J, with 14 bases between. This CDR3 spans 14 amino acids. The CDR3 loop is CASRTLLGDTEAFF. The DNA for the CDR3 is TGTGCCAGCAGAACATTGCTTGGGGACACTGAAGCTTTCTTT.

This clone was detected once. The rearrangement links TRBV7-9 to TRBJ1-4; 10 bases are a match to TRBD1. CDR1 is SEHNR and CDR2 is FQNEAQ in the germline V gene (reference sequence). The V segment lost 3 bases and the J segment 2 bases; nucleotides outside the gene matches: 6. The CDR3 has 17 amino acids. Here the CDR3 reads CASSLGDRGGTNEKLFF. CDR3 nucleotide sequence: TGTGCCAGCAGCTTGGGGGACAGGGGCGGCACTAATGAAAAACTGTTTTTT.

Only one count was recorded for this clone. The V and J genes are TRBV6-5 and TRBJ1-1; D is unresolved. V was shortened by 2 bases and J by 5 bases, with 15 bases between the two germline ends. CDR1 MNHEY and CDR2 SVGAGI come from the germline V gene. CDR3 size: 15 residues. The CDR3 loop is CASSYVRDSRTEAFF. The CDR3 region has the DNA TGTGCCAGCAGTTACGTCCGGGATTCTAGGACTGAAGCTTTCTTT.

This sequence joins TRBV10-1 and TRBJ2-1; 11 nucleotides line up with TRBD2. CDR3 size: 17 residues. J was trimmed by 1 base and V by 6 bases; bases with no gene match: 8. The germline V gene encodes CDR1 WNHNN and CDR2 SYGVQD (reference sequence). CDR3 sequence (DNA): TGCGCCAGCAGCACTAGCGGGAGACCCAGTTCCTACAATGAGCAGTTCTTC. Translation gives CASSTSGRPSSYNEQFF.

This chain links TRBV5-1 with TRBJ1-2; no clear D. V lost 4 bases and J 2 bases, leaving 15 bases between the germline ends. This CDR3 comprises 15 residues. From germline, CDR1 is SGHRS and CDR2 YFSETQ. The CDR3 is CASSPEMPRNYGYTF. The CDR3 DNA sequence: TGCGCCAGCAGCCCGGAGATGCCAAGGAACTATGGCTACACCTTC.

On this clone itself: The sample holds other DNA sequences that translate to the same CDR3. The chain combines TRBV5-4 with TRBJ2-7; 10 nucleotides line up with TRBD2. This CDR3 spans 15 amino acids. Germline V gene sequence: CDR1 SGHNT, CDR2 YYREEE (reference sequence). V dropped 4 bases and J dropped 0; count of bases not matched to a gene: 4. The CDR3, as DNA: TGTGCCAGCAGCGCCGCTAGCGGGAGCTCCTACGAGCAGTACTTC. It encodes CASSAASGSSYEQYF.

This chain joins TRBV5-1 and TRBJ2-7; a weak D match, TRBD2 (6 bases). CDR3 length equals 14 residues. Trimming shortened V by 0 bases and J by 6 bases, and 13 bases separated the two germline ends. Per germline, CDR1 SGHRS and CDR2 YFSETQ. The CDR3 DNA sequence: TGCGCCAGCAGCTTGGGGGTAGCGGTCGGCGAGCAGTACTTC. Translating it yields CASSLGVAVGEQYF.

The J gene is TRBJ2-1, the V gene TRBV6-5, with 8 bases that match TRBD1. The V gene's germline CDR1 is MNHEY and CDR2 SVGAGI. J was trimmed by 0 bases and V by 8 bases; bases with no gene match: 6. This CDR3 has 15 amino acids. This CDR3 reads CASAQGASSYNEQFF. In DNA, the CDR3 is TGTGCCAGCGCCCAGGGGGCTAGCTCCTACAATGAGCAGTTCTTC.

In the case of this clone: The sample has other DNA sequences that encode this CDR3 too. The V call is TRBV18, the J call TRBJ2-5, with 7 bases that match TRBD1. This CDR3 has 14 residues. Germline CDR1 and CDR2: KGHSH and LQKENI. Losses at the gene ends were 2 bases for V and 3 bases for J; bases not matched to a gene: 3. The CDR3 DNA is TGTGCCAGCTCACCAAGAACAGGGGAAGAGACCCAGTACTTC. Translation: CASSPRTGEETQYF. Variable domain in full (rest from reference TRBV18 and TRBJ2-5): NAGVMQNPRHLVRRRGQEARLRCSPMKGHSHVYWYRQLPEEGLKFMVYLQKENIIDESGMPKERFSAEFPKEGPSILRIQQVVRGDSAAYFCASSPRTGEETQYFGPGTRLLVL.

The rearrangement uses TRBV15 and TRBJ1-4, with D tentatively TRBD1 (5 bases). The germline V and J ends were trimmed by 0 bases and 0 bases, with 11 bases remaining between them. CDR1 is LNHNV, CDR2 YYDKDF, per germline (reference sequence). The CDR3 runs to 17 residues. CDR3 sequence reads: CATSRDGAVATNEKLFF. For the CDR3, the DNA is TGTGCCACCAGCAGAGATGGGGCAGTGGCAACTAATGAAAAACTGTTTTTT.

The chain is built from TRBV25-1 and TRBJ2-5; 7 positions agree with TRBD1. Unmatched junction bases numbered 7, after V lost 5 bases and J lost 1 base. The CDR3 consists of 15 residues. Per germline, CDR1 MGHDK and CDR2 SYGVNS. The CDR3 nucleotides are TGTGCCAGCAGTAGCCGGGACAGACGCCAAGAGACCCAGTACTTC. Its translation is CASSSRDRRQETQYF.

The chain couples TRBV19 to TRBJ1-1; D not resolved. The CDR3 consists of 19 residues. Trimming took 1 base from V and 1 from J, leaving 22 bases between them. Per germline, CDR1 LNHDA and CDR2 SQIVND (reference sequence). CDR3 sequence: CASSIGQGQGRFRNTEAFF. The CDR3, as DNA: TGTGCCAGTAGTATAGGACAAGGTCAAGGACGATTTCGGAACACTGAAGCTTTCTTT.

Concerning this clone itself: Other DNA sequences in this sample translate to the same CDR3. CDR3 residues: CASSPGGSTDTQYF. In DNA form, the CDR3 reads TGTGCCAGCTCACCAGGGGGAAGCACAGATACGCAGTATTTT. The chain employs TRBV18 and TRBJ2-3; D is tentatively TRBD1 or TRBD2 (5 bases each). CDR1 is KGHSH, CDR2 LQKENI, per germline. Trimming took 2 bases from V and 0 from J, leaving 6 bases between them. CDR3 length: 14 residues.

The DNA for the CDR3 is TGTGCCAGCCGGAGAGCGTTATCGGATTCACCCCTCCACTTT. Encoded protein: CASRRALSDSPLHF. The V call is TRBV9, the J call TRBJ1-6; D uncertain. The length of the CDR3 is 14 residues. Germline loops: CDR1 SGDLS, CDR2 YYNGEE. Trimming took 7 bases from V and 8 from J, leaving 16 bases between them.

The DNA for the CDR3 is TGTGCCAGCAGTCCGCACCAGATTACTAGCTCCTACAATGAGCAGTTCTTC. Its protein is CASSPHQITSSYNEQFF. This sequence joins TRBV27 and TRBJ2-1; the D gene is possibly TRBD2 (5 bases). Germline V gene data show CDR1 as MNHEY and CDR2 as SMNVEV (reference sequence). This CDR3 contains 17 residues. Trimming took off 5 bases at V and 0 bases at J, with 17 bases between the two ends.

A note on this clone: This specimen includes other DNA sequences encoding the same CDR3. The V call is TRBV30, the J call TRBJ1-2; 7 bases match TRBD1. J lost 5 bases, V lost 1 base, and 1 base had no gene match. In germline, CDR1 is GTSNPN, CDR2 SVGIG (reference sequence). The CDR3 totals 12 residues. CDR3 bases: TGTGCCTGGAGTGCAGGGGGTTATGGCTACACCTTC. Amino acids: CAWSAGGYGYTF.

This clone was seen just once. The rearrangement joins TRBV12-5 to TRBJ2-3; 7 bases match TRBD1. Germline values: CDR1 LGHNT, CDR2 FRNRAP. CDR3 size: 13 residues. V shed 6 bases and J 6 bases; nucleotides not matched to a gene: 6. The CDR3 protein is CASGQQGFDTQYF. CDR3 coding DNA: TGTGCTAGTGGCCAACAGGGGTTCGATACGCAGTATTTT. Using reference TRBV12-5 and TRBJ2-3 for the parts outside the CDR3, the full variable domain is DARVTQTPRHKVTEMGQEVTMRCQPILGHNTVFWYRQTMMQGLELLAYFRNRAPLDDSGMPKDRFSAEMPDATLATLKIQPSEPRDSAVYFCASGQQGFDTQYFGPGTRLTVL.

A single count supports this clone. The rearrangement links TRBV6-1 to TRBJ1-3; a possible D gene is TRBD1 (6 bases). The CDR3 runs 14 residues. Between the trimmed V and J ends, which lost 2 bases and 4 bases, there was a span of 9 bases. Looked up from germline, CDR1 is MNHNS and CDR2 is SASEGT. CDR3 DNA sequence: TGTGCCAGCAGTGAAACAGGGTGGGGAAACACCATATATTTT. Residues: CASSETGWGNTIYF.

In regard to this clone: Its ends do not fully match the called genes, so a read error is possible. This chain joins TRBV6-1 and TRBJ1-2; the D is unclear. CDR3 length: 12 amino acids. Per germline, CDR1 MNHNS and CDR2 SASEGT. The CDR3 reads CASSEHRTGRAF. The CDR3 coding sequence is TGTGCCAGCAGTGAGCATAGGACGGGCCGGGCCTTC.